The next 18 T cell receptor beta chains were all read from a single sample in a study of T-cell reconstitution after alpha-beta-depleted transplantation in children. Unique molecular identifiers were incorporated when the TCRbeta library was constructed. TCRdb analysed the PCR reads with MiXCR anew, one entry per CDR3 protein. The sample has 350,000 to 400,000 distinct CDR3 sequences, roughly 20% seen once. The sample was PBMCs from the stem cell graft donor, taken from the stem cell graft. The receptor set was obtained from a human donor who donated a stem cell graft to a child with acute myeloid leukemia.

The table lists this clonotype with many counts. This sequence joins TRBV5-1 and TRBJ1-3; 7 bases match TRBD1. Germline V gene sequence: CDR1 SGHRS, CDR2 YFSETQ. The CDR3 spans 16 residues. Trimming took 4 bases from V and 0 from J; bases not matched to a gene: 7. The CDR3: CASSGGQQSSGNTIYF. CDR3 DNA sequence: TGCGCCAGCAGCGGGGGACAGCAGAGCTCTGGAAACACCATATATTTT.

This chain links TRBV12-3 or TRBV12-4 with TRBJ2-1, with D maybe TRBD1 (5 bases). Trimming left V 4 bases short and J 7 bases short, with 8 bases between. The CDR3 is 12 residues long. CDR3 bases: TGTGCCAGCAGTTGGAAGGGGAATGAGCAGTTCTTC. Translated: CASSWKGNEQFF.

This chain links TRBV7-2 with TRBJ1-2, with D perhaps TRBD1 (6 bases). V dropped 4 bases and J dropped 8 bases, with 14 bases sitting between them. CDR3 size: 13 residues. CDR1 and CDR2 (germline): SGHTA, FQGNSA. The CDR3: CASSSTGQHGYTF. In DNA form, the CDR3 reads TGTGCCAGCAGCTCAACTGGACAGCACGGCTACACCTTC.

Many counts were recorded for this clonotype. The chain joins TRBV12-3 or TRBV12-4 to TRBJ2-7; perhaps TRBD2 as D (5 bases). Trimming cost V 1 base and J 3 bases, with 7 bases left between them. This CDR3 is 13 amino acids long. The CDR3 spells CASSLVGGYEQYF. The CDR3 DNA sequence: TGTGCCAGCAGTTTAGTCGGAGGCTACGAGCAGTACTTC.

This clonotype was seen a few times. The gene calls are TRBV12-3 or TRBV12-4 and TRBJ1-6, with a tentative D call TRBD1 (5 bases). V was shortened by 4 bases and J by 7 bases, with 17 bases between the two germline ends. The CDR3 runs to 16 residues. The CDR3 region has the DNA TGTGCCAGCAGTTCCCGAATCGCCGGGGGGAATTCACCCCTCCACTTT. Its protein is CASSSRIAGGNSPLHF.

This sequence joins TRBV5-1 and TRBJ1-5, with a weak D call TRBD1 (5 bases). This CDR3 spans 14 amino acids. Germline lookup yields CDR1 SGHRS and CDR2 YFSETQ. The germline V and J ends were trimmed by 0 bases and 6 bases, with 10 bases remaining between them. CDR3 residues: CASSLEGHGQPQHF. The CDR3 nucleotides are TGCGCCAGCAGCTTGGAAGGACACGGTCAGCCCCAGCATTTT.

This clonotype has ten or more counts. V gene TRBV29-1 combines with J gene TRBJ2-3, with D hard to call. Trimming removed 5 bases from V and 0 bases from J, with 12 bases in between. Germline V gene sequence: CDR1 SQVTM, CDR2 ANQGSEA. The CDR3 length is 14 residues. This CDR3 reads CSVPRVTSTDTQYF. The CDR3 nucleotides are TGCAGCGTTCCAAGGGTCACTAGCACAGATACGCAGTATTTT.

This clonotype has just a few counts. The rearrangement uses TRBV20-1 and TRBJ2-2, with 8 bases aligning to TRBD2. CDR1 is DFQATT, CDR2 SNEGSKA, per germline (reference sequence). The CDR3 sequence is 15 residues long. J was trimmed by 4 bases and V by 5 bases; bases with no gene match: 9. CDR3 in DNA: TGCAGTGCTCCGGGAGGGCCCTCGGGCACCGGGGAGCTGTTTTTT. Residues: CSAPGGPSGTGELFF.

This clonotype was seen repeatedly, ten times or more. In nucleotides, the CDR3 is TGCAGTGCTAGACGGCTAGCGGCCTACAATGAGCAGTTCTTC. Residues: CSARRLAAYNEQFF. The V gene is TRBV20-1, the J gene TRBJ2-1, with 7 bases identical to TRBD2. The CDR3 loop spans 14 amino acids. The V gene's germline CDR1 is DFQATT and CDR2 SNEGSKA (reference sequence). V gave up 2 bases and J gave up 2 bases; unmatched junction bases: 3.

V gene TRBV15 combines with J gene TRBJ2-3, with 9 bases fitting TRBD2. The CDR3 extends over 18 amino acids. V gave up 0 bases and J gave up 1 base; unmatched junction bases: 8. Germline-derived CDR1 and CDR2 are LNHNV and YYDKDF (reference sequence). CDR3 sequence reads: CATSREVAGGPGTDTQYF. As DNA, the CDR3 is TGTGCCACCAGCAGAGAAGTGGCGGGAGGGCCCGGCACAGATACGCAGTATTTT.

This clonotype showed up many times. DNA of the CDR3: TGTGCCAGCAGCGTAGCCTGGACAGGGAAGGTTGAGCAGTTCTTC. As protein: CASSVAWTGKVEQFF. The chain links TRBV9 to TRBJ2-1; TRBD1 agrees at 8 bases. This CDR3 has 15 residues. Germline V gene data show CDR1 as SGDLS and CDR2 as YYNGEE. J was trimmed by 9 bases and V by 0 bases; bases with no gene match: 8.

The genes are TRBV29-1 and TRBJ1-1; D gene uncertain. The germline V gene has CDR1 SQVTM and CDR2 ANQGSEA. Trimming cost V 0 bases and J 11 bases, with 10 bases left between them. The CDR3 spans 11 residues. The CDR3 loop is CSVEDRAWAFF. In DNA, the CDR3 is TGCAGCGTTGAAGATCGGGCGTGGGCTTTCTTT.

This clonotype was seen more than once but under ten times. The chain links TRBV2 to TRBJ2-5; D not certain. The length of the CDR3 is 12 residues. V was cut by 7 bases and J by 1 base, with 7 bases left in between. Germline V gene lookup returns CDR1 SNHLY and CDR2 FYNNEI. The DNA of the CDR3 is TGTGCCAGCAAACAGTTCCAAGAGACCCAGTACTTC. Protein product: CASKQFQETQYF.

This clonotype was seen ten or more times. The V gene is TRBV27, the J gene TRBJ1-2, with D uncertain. CDR3 size: 13 residues. Trimming took off 3 bases at V and 5 bases at J, with 10 bases between the two ends. Germline values: CDR1 MNHEY, CDR2 SMNVEV (reference sequence). DNA for the CDR3: TGTGCCAGCAGTTTTCGGGGAGGGTATGGCTACACCTTC. Residues: CASSFRGGYGYTF.

This rearrangement joins TRBV5-1 to TRBJ2-1; D gene unclear. Looked up from germline, CDR1 is SGHRS and CDR2 is YFSETQ. V lost 4 bases, J lost 2 bases, and 7 bases lay in between. There are 13 residues in the CDR3. CDR3 sequence reads: CASSGLPYNEQFF. CDR3 DNA sequence: TGCGCCAGCAGCGGCCTTCCCTACAATGAGCAGTTCTTC.

The chain is built from TRBV29-1 and TRBJ1-1; no firm D call. The V end was cut by 6 bases, the J end by 5 bases, with 13 bases between. The germline gives CDR1 SQVTM, CDR2 ANQGSEA. CDR3 length equals 12 residues. In nucleotides, the CDR3 is TGCAGCGTGATGGGGTTGGGGACTGAAGCTTTCTTT. Translation: CSVMGLGTEAFF.

This chain links TRBV24-1 with TRBJ2-7; no reliable D call. This CDR3 has 17 amino acids. CDR1 is KGHDR, CDR2 SFDVKD, per germline. Trimming took off 0 bases at V and 2 bases at J, with 16 bases between the two ends. CDR3 bases: TGTGCCACCAGTGATTTGCAAATCCGGCGGACCGCCTACGAGCAGTACTTC. Translation: CATSDLQIRRTAYEQYF.

V usage is TRBV20-1 and J usage is TRBJ2-4; 8 positions match TRBD1. Germline CDR1 is DFQATT and CDR2 is SNEGSKA (reference sequence). The CDR3 runs to 16 residues. V lost 0 bases, J lost 2 bases, and 6 bases stayed unmatched. CDR3 sequence (DNA): TGCAGTGCTAGAGATCCCCAGGGGGCTTCCAAAAACATTCAGTACTTC. Protein sequence: CSARDPQGASKNIQYF.